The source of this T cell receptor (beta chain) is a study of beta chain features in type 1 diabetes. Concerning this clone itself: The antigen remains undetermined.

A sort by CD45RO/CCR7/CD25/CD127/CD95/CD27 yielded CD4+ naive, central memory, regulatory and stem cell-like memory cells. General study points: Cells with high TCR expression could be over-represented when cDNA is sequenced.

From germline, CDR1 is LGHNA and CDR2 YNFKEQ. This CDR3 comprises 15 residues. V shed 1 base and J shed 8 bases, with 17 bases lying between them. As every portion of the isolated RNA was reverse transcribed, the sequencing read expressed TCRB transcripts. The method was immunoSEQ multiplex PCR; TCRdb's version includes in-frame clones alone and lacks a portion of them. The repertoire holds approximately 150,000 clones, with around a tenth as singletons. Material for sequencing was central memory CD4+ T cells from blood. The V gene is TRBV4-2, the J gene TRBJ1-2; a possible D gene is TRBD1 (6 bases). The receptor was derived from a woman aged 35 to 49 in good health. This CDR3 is CASSQGTEGSYGYTF. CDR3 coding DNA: TGTGCCAGCAGCCAAGGGACAGAAGGGTCGTACGGCTACACCTTC.